These 11 T cell receptor beta chains were sequenced from one sample in a study of spatial heterogeneity in lung cancer. Sample time point: sample taken at primary tumor resection. TCRdb re-derived calls from the 5' RACE reads in MiXCR, one entry per CDR3 protein. The sample consists of 5,000 or so distinct CDR3 sequences, approximately 13% of them appearing once. The source was normal lung tissue next to the tumor, collected at surgery. These receptors originate from a female donor with early-stage non-small cell lung cancer.

Within the sample, this clonotype is medium-sized. For the CDR3, the DNA is TGTGCCAGCACAGACCAGGGGTCTCCGGTCCTCCACTTT. Translating it yields CASTDQGSPVLHF. The chain links TRBV6-2 or TRBV6-3 to TRBJ1-6, with D possibly TRBD1 on 6 matching bases. With 7 bases removed from V and 15 bases from J, the gap between germline ends came to 19 bases. The CDR3 consists of 13 residues. The germline gives CDR1 MNHEY, CDR2 SVGEGT.

This clonotype is categorized as medium-sized. V usage is TRBV12-3 or TRBV12-4 and J usage is TRBJ2-7; D unresolved. Trimming cost V 6 bases and J 6 bases, with 18 bases left between them. The CDR3 is 14 amino acids. CDR3 sequence reads: CASSPNGVRAEQYF. The CDR3 bases are TGTGCCAGCAGCCCCAATGGGGTAAGGGCCGAGCAGTACTTC.

This clonotype was seen ten or more times. V and J are TRBV7-2 and TRBJ2-7, with D uncertain. Germline V gene data show CDR1 as SGHTA and CDR2 as FQGNSA. The CDR3 extends over 13 amino acids. V lost 4 bases and J 7 bases, leaving 14 bases between the germline ends. The CDR3: CASSSTRAEEQYV. CDR3 nucleotides: TGTGCCAGCAGCTCTACCCGGGCGGAGGAGCAGTACGTC.

This clonotype was observed a handful of times. The rearrangement uses TRBV28 and TRBJ1-5, with unresolved D. This CDR3 comprises 11 residues. Per the germline V gene, CDR1 is MDHEN and CDR2 is SYDVKM. V dropped 7 bases and J dropped 0 bases, with 1 base sitting between them. The CDR3 here is CASNSNQPQHF. CDR3 nucleotides: TGTGCCAGCAATAGCAATCAGCCCCAGCATTTT.

This clonotype is labeled as medium-sized. This rearrangement joins TRBV29-1 to TRBJ1-1; D is ambiguous. The V end was cut by 4 bases, the J end by 2 bases, with 11 bases between. CDR1 and CDR2 from the germline V gene are SQVTM and ANQGSEA. CDR3 length: 13 amino acids. In DNA, the CDR3 is TGCAGCGTTGGGATCCAGGCAAACACTGAAGCTTTCTTT. This translates into CSVGIQANTEAFF.

This clonotype ranks as large. V usage is TRBV7-2 and J usage is TRBJ1-1; 9 positions match TRBD1. CDR1 is SGHTA and CDR2 is FQGNSA in the germline V gene. V trimming: 4 bases; J trimming: 4 bases; junction bases outside the gene matches: 4. The CDR3 has 14 residues. CDR3 coding DNA: TGTGCCAGCAGCTCACGACAGGGGGGCACTGAAGCTTTCTTT. It specifies CASSSRQGGTEAFF.

This clonotype is medium-sized (0.01 to 0.1%) by share. The CDR3 DNA reads TGTGCCGGAGAGAGGAACACTGAAGCTTTCTTT. It specifies CAGERNTEAFF. The V gene is TRBV30, the J gene TRBJ1-1; D gene unclear. Deletions cut 8 bases from V and 1 base from J, with 8 bases between. This CDR3 spans 11 amino acids. The germline V gene has CDR1 GTSNPN and CDR2 SVGIG (reference sequence).

This rearrangement joins TRBV10-2 to TRBJ1-5, with 9 positions matching TRBD1. This CDR3 spans 18 amino acids. After removal of 5 bases from V and 6 bases from J, the junction contained 17 bases not matched to a gene. Germline V lookup: CDR1 WSHSY, CDR2 SAAADI. The CDR3 region has the DNA TGCGCCAGCAGTAGGTTTGACACAGGGGGCTTAAGAGGTCAGCCCCAGCATTTT. Protein sequence: CASSRFDTGGLRGQPQHF.

This clonotype occurred a few times. This chain uses TRBV6-5 with TRBJ2-1; TRBD2 aligns across 15 bases. The CDR3 has 16 amino acids. The V segment lost 5 bases and the J segment 10 bases; nucleotides outside the gene matches: 9. The V gene's germline CDR1 is MNHEY and CDR2 SVGAGI. This chain's CDR3 is CASSRRGLAGGFEQFF. The CDR3 DNA reads TGTGCCAGCAGTAGGAGGGGACTAGCGGGAGGTTTCGAGCAGTTCTTC.

This clonotype was detected many times. This chain uses TRBV20-1 with TRBJ2-7; TRBD1 matches 11 bases. Germline V lookup: CDR1 DFQATT, CDR2 SNEGSKA (reference sequence). The CDR3 runs to 14 residues. With 2 bases clipped from V and 5 bases from J, the junction kept 5 bases outside the gene matches. Written as DNA, the CDR3 is TGCAGTGCTAGACCTGGGACAGGGGGTCACGAGCAGTACTTC. It codes for CSARPGTGGHEQYF.

Ten or more counts support this clonotype. This chain joins TRBV11-1 and TRBJ2-5; tentatively, D is TRBD2 (6 bases). The CDR3 is 15 residues long. V dropped 5 bases and J dropped 5 bases, with 18 bases sitting between them. Germline loops: CDR1 SGHAT, CDR2 FQDESV (reference sequence). The chain's CDR3 is CASSVQGGWGETQYF. CDR3 DNA: TGTGCCAGCAGCGTCCAGGGAGGATGGGGGGAGACCCAGTACTTC.